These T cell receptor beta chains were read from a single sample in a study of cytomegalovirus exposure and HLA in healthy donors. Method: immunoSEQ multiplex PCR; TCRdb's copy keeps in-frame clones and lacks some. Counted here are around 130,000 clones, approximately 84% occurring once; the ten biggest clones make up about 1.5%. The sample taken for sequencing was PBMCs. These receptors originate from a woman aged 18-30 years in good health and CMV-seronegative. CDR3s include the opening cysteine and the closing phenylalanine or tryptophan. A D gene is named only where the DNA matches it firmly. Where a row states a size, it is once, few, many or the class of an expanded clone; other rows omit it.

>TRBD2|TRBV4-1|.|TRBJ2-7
TGCGCCAGCAGCCAAGACGCCCCTAGCGGGAACTACGAGCAGTACTTC
CASSQDAPSGNYEQYF
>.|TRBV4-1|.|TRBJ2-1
TGCGCCAGCAGCCAAGAAAGAGGGAGCGGAAACAATGAGCAGTTCTTC
CASSQERGSGNNEQFF
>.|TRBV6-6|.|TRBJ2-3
TGTGCCAGCCGGGAAGTGTCGGGCACAGATACGCAGTATTTT
CASREVSGTDTQYF
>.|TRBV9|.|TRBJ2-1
TGTGCCAGCAGCCACCCTTTTATTCGGGAGTATACCAATGAGCAGTTCTTC
CASSHPFIREYTNEQFF
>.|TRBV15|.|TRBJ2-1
TGTGCCACCAGCAGAGACAGGGGATCCTACAATGAGCAGTTCTTC
CATSRDRGSYNEQFF
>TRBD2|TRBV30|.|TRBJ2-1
TGTGCCTGGGGTAGGCTGCAGGGAGTAGCGGGTGAGCAGTTCTTC
CAWGRLQGVAGEQFF
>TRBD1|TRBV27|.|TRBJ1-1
TGTGCCAGCAAATCAGGGGGCACTGAAGCTTTCTTT
CASKSGGTEAFF
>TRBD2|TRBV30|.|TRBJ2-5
TGTGCCTGGAGTCTCGAGCGGGAAATCGAGACCCAGTACTTC
CAWSLEREIETQYF
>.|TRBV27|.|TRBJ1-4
TGTGCCAGCAGTTTATCGACTTTCGGGGAGGGTGAAAAACTGTTTTTT
CASSLSTFGEGEKLFF
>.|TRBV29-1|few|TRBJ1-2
TGCAGCGTTGCCATTCGGGGGTTCGGCTATGGCTACACCTTC
CSVAIRGFGYGYTF
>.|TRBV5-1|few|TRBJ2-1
TGCGCCAGCAGCCTGGGGGCGGGTAGCACTAATTCATCCGAGCAGTTCTTC
CASSLGAGSTNSSEQFF
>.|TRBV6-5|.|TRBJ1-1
TGTGCCAGCATCAACGTCGGTGGGAACACTGAAGCTTTCTTT
CASINVGGNTEAFF
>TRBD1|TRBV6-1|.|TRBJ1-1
TGTGCCAGCAGCCTTGACAGGGGGAACACTGAAGCTTTCTTT
CASSLDRGNTEAFF
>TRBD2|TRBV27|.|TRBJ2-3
TGTGCCAGCAGTTCAGCGGGAGGCCTCTATCGGGGTACGCAGTATTTT
CASSSAGGLYRGTQYF
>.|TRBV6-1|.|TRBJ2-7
TGTGCCAGCAGTGACCCCCCGAGTTATACCTACGAGCAGTACTTC
CASSDPPSYTYEQYF
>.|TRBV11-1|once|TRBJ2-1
TGTGCCAGCAGCTCCGAGGGTGACGGGACCTACAATGAGCAGTTCTTC
CASSSEGDGTYNEQFF
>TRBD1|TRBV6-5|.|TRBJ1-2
TGTGCCAGCAGCCCCGGACAGGGGTCGACTGGCTACACCTTC
CASSPGQGSTGYTF
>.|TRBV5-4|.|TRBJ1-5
TGTGCCAGCAGCTTGGACGGTAATCAGCCCCAGCATTTT
CASSLDGNQPQHF
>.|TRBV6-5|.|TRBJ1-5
TGTGCCAGCACGTGGACTTTCGGAGGGCCCCAGCATTTT
CASTWTFGGPQHF
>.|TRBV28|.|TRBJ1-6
TGTGCCAGCAGCCTAACAGGGAATTCACCCCTCCACTTT
CASSLTGNSPLHF
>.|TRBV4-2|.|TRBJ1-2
TGTGCCAGCAGCCAAGATCGGGCGGGGGGTGGAGGCTACACCTTC
CASSQDRAGGGGYTF
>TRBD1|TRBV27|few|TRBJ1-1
TGTGCCAGCAGACAGGGGAGAGGCACTGAAGCTTTCTTT
CASRQGRGTEAFF
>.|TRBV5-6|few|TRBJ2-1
TGTGCCAGCAGCTTAGTCAGGGCGTGGAATGAGCAGTTCTTC
CASSLVRAWNEQFF
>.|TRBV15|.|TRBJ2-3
TGTGCCACCAGCAGAGGGCCCACAGATACGCAGTATTTT
CATSRGPTDTQYF
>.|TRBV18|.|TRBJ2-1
TGTGCCAGCTCACCACCGTGGGAGTACAATGAGCAGTTCTTC
CASSPPWEYNEQFF
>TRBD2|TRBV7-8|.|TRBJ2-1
TGTGCCAGCAGCTTACTAGCGGGAGGTGGTAATGAGCAGTTCTTC
CASSLLAGGGNEQFF
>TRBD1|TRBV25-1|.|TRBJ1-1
TGTGCCAGCATCAAAAAACCACAGGGGAATTACACTGAAGCTTTCTTT
CASIKKPQGNYTEAFF
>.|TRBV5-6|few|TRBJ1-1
TGTGCCAGCAGGGGGCCGGGCCAGCGAAGGGACACTGAAGCTTTCTTT
CASRGPGQRRDTEAFF
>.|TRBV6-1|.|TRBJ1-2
TGTGCCAGCAGTGAAGAAGGGAGGGACTATGGCTACACCTTC
CASSEEGRDYGYTF
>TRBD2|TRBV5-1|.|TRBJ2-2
TGCGCCAGCAGCTTGGGGCTAGCGGGGAACACCGGGGAGCTGTTTTTT
CASSLGLAGNTGELFF
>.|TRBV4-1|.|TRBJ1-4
TGCGCCAGCAGCCAAGTAGCGGATACTAATGAAAAACTGTTTTTT
CASSQVADTNEKLFF
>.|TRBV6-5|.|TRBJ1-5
TGTGCCAGCAGCCGGGACGGGACTAATCAGCCCCAGCATTTT
CASSRDGTNQPQHF
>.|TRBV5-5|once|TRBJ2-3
TGTGCCAGCAGCCCGTGGGCTTCGAGCACAGATACGCAGTATTTT
CASSPWASSTDTQYF
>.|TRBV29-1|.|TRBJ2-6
TGCAGCGCCAGGGAACCGTCTGGGGCCAACGTCCTGACTTTC
CSAREPSGANVLTF